Below are 22 T cell receptor beta chains sequenced from a single sample in a study of cytomegalovirus exposure and HLA in healthy donors. Generated by immunoSEQ multiplex PCR, the TCRdb table keeps only in-frame clones and is missing some. The sample carries 100,000 to 150,000 clones, roughly 87% recorded once. The sample taken for sequencing was PBMCs. The receptors come from a woman younger than 30 in good health and CMV-seronegative.

CDR3 residues: CASTREGTVTEAFF. The CDR3 DNA is TGTGCCAGCACTCGAGAGGGGACAGTCACTGAAGCTTTCTTT. V usage is TRBV6-1 and J usage is TRBJ1-1; 7 nucleotides match TRBD1. The CDR3 is 14 amino acids. V dropped 7 bases and J dropped 4; count of bases not matched to a gene: 9. Germline V CDR1 and CDR2: MNHNS, SASEGT.

This clone was seen once. The chain has TRBV6-6 and TRBJ1-1, with D maybe TRBD1 (5 bases). The CDR3 extends over 14 amino acids. Germline loops: CDR1 MNHNY, CDR2 SVGAGI (reference sequence). V was trimmed by 6 bases and J by 3 bases, leaving 14 bases between them. In DNA form, the CDR3 reads TGTGCCAGCAGAGGGACTTGGGGGGACACTGAAGCTTTCTTT. This gives the protein CASRGTWGDTEAFF.

The rearrangement links TRBV2 to TRBJ1-5; 7 bases fit TRBD1. J gave up 6 bases and V 2 bases, and 7 bases lay outside the gene matches. Germline CDR1 SNHLY, CDR2 FYNNEI. This CDR3 is 15 amino acids long. As DNA, the CDR3 is TGTGCCAGCAGTGAAAGTGAGGGGGCGGGTCAGCCCCAGCATTTT. Residues: CASSESEGAGQPQHF.

This chain joins TRBV9 and TRBJ2-1; 7 bases are shared with TRBD1. The CDR3 has 15 amino acids. The ends lost 0 bases at V and 0 bases at J; junction bases unmatched: 0. Germline-derived CDR1 and CDR2 are SGDLS and YYNGEE. Here the CDR3 reads CASSVAGGSYNEQFF. CDR3 DNA: TGTGCCAGCAGCGTAGCAGGGGGCTCCTACAATGAGCAGTTCTTC.

V is TRBV7-6 and J is TRBJ2-2; D may be TRBD2 (6 bases). In germline, CDR1 is SGHVS, CDR2 FNYEAQ. The CDR3 extends over 13 amino acids. The germline V and J ends were trimmed by 7 bases and 7 bases, with 13 bases remaining between them. CDR3 nucleotide sequence: TGTGCCAGCACCCCTCCCGGGGGCGGGGAGCTGTTTTTT. Amino acids: CASTPPGGGELFF. Drawing the rest from reference TRBV7-6 and TRBJ2-2, the complete variable domain is GAGVSQSPRYKVTKRGQDVALRCDPISGHVSLYWYRQALGQGPEFLTYFNYEAQQDKSGLPNDRFSAERPEGSISTLTIQRTEQRDSAMYRCASTPPGGGELFFGEGSRLTVL.

This clone was seen just once. The chain is built from TRBV7-6 and TRBJ2-6; 7 positions agree with TRBD1. CDR3 size: 15 residues. With 5 bases clipped from V and 2 bases from J, the junction kept 3 bases outside the gene matches. CDR1 and CDR2 from the germline V gene are SGHVS and FNYEAQ. The CDR3 sequence: CASSPQGAGANVLTF. In nucleotides, the CDR3 is TGTGCCAGCAGCCCTCAGGGGGCTGGGGCCAACGTCCTGACTTTC.

The chain carries TRBV4-2 and TRBJ1-1; no reliable D call. The CDR3 runs 17 residues. The ends were cut back, 1 base at V and 6 bases at J, with 21 bases in the middle. CDR1 LGHNA and CDR2 YNFKEQ come from the germline V gene. CDR3 in amino acids: CASSQVGRKTTGPEAFF. DNA of the CDR3: TGTGCCAGCAGCCAAGTCGGGAGGAAGACTACTGGGCCTGAAGCTTTCTTT.

The chain recombines TRBV9 with TRBJ2-1; possibly TRBD2 for D (5 bases). The CDR3 length is 15 residues. Looked up from germline, CDR1 is SGDLS and CDR2 is YYNGEE. V was trimmed by 6 bases and J by 5 bases, leaving 18 bases between them. CDR3 DNA sequence: TGTGCCAGCACCCCCTGGGGTAGCGCCCACAATGAGCAGTTCTTC. Its translation: CASTPWGSAHNEQFF.

The chain employs TRBV28 and TRBJ1-5; no definite D call. Germline V CDR1 and CDR2: MDHEN, SYDVKM. CDR3 length: 13 amino acids. Between the trimmed V and J ends, which lost 6 bases and 3 bases, there was a span of 9 bases. CDR3: CASRVQINQPQHF. In nucleotides, the CDR3 is TGTGCCAGCAGGGTCCAGATCAATCAGCCCCAGCATTTT. Supplemented by reference TRBV28 and TRBJ1-5, the full variable domain reads DVKVTQSSRYLVKRTGEKVFLECVQDMDHENMFWYRQDPGLGLRLIYFSYDVKMKEKGDIPEGYSVSREKKERFSLILESASTNQTSMYLCASRVQINQPQHFGDGTRLSIL.

In DNA form, the CDR3 reads TGTGCCAGCAGCTCGACAGGGCGTGACACAGATACGCAGTATTTT. It yields the protein CASSSTGRDTDTQYF. V usage is TRBV7-6 and J usage is TRBJ2-3, with 7 nucleotides matching TRBD1. This CDR3 has 15 amino acids. Germline lookup yields CDR1 SGHVS and CDR2 FNYEAQ. The V gene end was trimmed by 4 bases and the J gene end by 2 bases; junction bases not matched to a gene: 6.

The chain joins TRBV5-6 to TRBJ2-2; D is ambiguous. The CDR3 extends over 12 amino acids. CDR1 is SGHDT and CDR2 is YYEEEE in the germline V gene. Deletions cut 4 bases from V and 5 bases from J, with 6 bases between. The DNA of the CDR3 is TGTGCCAGCAGCCCGAGGACCGGGGAGCTGTTTTTT. It encodes CASSPRTGELFF.

J is TRBJ1-2 and V is TRBV15; D call uncertain. Germline lookup yields CDR1 LNHNV and CDR2 YYDKDF (reference sequence). The CDR3 has 13 amino acids. Between the trimmed V and J ends, which lost 0 bases and 2 bases, there was a span of 4 bases. CDR3 in amino acids: CATSRDLNYGYTF. The CDR3, as DNA: TGTGCCACCAGCAGAGATTTAAACTATGGCTACACCTTC.

This chain joins TRBV6-4 and TRBJ2-3, with a tentative D call TRBD1 (5 bases). CDR3 length equals 14 residues. Trimming removed 6 bases from V and 0 bases from J, with 10 bases in between. CDR1 and CDR2 from the germline V gene are MRHNA and SNTAGT. This chain's CDR3 is CASRRQLSTDTQYF. CDR3 in DNA: TGTGCCAGCAGGAGACAGCTCAGCACAGATACGCAGTATTTT.

V is TRBV5-6 and J is TRBJ2-7; possibly TRBD1 for D (5 bases). The CDR3 is 12 amino acids. From germline, CDR1 is SGHDT and CDR2 YYEEEE. With 4 bases removed from V and 0 bases from J, the gap between germline ends came to 5 bases. The CDR3 DNA follows: TGTGCCAGCAGCGACAGCTCCTACGAGCAGTACTTC. Its protein product is CASSDSSYEQYF.

The chain carries TRBV4-2 and TRBJ2-5; the match to TRBD2 covers 8 bases. The junction had 12 bases not matched to a gene; V was cut back by 1 base and J by 5 bases. CDR1 is LGHNA, CDR2 YNFKEQ, per germline. This CDR3 spans 17 amino acids. For the CDR3, the DNA is TGTGCCAGCAGCCAAGTCAGGGGCGGGGGGCGAGACGAGACCCAGTACTTC. Its translation is CASSQVRGGGRDETQYF.

This chain connects TRBV5-1 to TRBJ1-2, with a tentative D call TRBD1 (6 bases). Trimming cost V 0 bases and J 9 bases, with 18 bases left between them. CDR3 length equals 15 residues. Germline V lookup: CDR1 SGHRS, CDR2 YFSETQ. The CDR3 sequence: CASSLATGSKGSYTF. For the CDR3, the DNA is TGCGCCAGCAGCTTGGCTACAGGGTCGAAAGGGAGCTACACCTTC.

This chain links TRBV12-5 with TRBJ2-2, with 7 bases identical to TRBD1. The CDR3 has 16 amino acids. The germline V gene encodes CDR1 LGHNT and CDR2 FRNRAP. J gave up 8 bases and V 0 bases, and 9 bases lay outside the gene matches. In DNA, the CDR3 is TGTGCTAGTGGTTTGGTACGACAGGGAAATGCGGGGGAGCTGTTTTTT. Amino acids: CASGLVRQGNAGELFF.

The chain recombines TRBV5-1 with TRBJ2-3; D unclear. The germline gives CDR1 SGHRS, CDR2 YFSETQ. V was pared by 4 bases and J by 2 bases, with 20 bases between. This CDR3 is built from 17 residues. The CDR3 DNA reads TGCGCCAGCAGCCTCCCCCCCCGTCGCGAAGCCACAGATACGCAGTATTTT. Translating gives CASSLPPRREATDTQYF.

The chain couples TRBV10-2 to TRBJ1-2; TRBD1 matches 7 bases. V lost 4 bases, J lost 6 bases, and 8 bases stayed unmatched. Germline CDR1 WSHSY, CDR2 SAAADI. The CDR3 totals 14 residues. In DNA, the CDR3 is TGCGCCAGCAGTGGTTTGAACAGGGGTAATGGCTACACCTTC. It specifies CASSGLNRGNGYTF.

The chain links TRBV6-5 to TRBJ2-5, with a possible D match to TRBD2 (5 bases). The V gene's germline CDR1 is MNHEY and CDR2 SVGAGI. Trimming removed 2 bases from V and 4 bases from J, with 11 bases in between. This CDR3 is built from 14 residues. In DNA, the CDR3 is TGTGCCAGCAGTTACGTCGGTGGAGGAGAGACCCAGTACTTC. This encodes CASSYVGGGETQYF.

The chain has TRBV27 and TRBJ1-1; D not resolved. The germline V gene encodes CDR1 MNHEY and CDR2 SMNVEV (reference sequence). The ends were cut back, 3 bases at V and 4 bases at J, with 9 bases in the middle. The CDR3 runs to 13 residues. The CDR3 sequence: CASSFNSFTEAFF. The CDR3 DNA sequence: TGTGCCAGCAGTTTTAACAGTTTCACTGAAGCTTTCTTT.

The DNA of the CDR3 is TGCGCCAGCAGCCAAGCGAGGGGGACGGTCGTTGGGCTGTTTTTT. Protein product: CASSQARGTVVGLFF. V and J are TRBV4-1 and TRBJ1-4; D may be TRBD1 (6 bases). The CDR3 runs to 15 residues. From germline, CDR1 is MGHRA and CDR2 YSYEKL. V gave up 1 base and J gave up 14 bases, with 20 bases separating them.